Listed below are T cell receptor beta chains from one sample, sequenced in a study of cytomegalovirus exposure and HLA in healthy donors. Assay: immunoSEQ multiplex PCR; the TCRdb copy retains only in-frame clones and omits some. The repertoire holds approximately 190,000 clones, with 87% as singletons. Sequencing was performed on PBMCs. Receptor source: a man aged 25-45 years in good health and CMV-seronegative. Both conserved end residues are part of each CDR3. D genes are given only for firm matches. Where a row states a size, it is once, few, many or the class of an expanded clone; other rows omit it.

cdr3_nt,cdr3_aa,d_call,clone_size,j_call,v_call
TGCGCCAGCAGCCTCACCTCCTGGGGGGGCGGGGAGCTGTTTTTT,CASSLTSWGGGELFF,TRBD2,NA,TRBJ2-2,TRBV5-1
TGTGCCAGCTCTACACGGGGACAGGGGGGGCACACTGAAGCTTTCTTT,CASSTRGQGGHTEAFF,TRBD1,once,TRBJ1-1,TRBV18
TGTGCCACCAGCAGATCCGGGACAGGGTTGAATGGCTACACCTTC,CATSRSGTGLNGYTF,TRBD1,few,TRBJ1-2,TRBV15
TGTGCCAGCTCCCCTTACACAGATACGCAGTATTTT,CASSPYTDTQYF,NA,NA,TRBJ2-3,TRBV18
TGCGCCAGCAGCCACCCAAAGAGGAACACTGAAGCTTTCTTT,CASSHPKRNTEAFF,NA,NA,TRBJ1-1,TRBV4-1
TGTGCCAGTAGCCACCCCCGGGACAGGGGTCGCGGGAGTCAAGAGACCCAGTACTTC,CASSHPRDRGRGSQETQYF,TRBD1,NA,TRBJ2-5,TRBV19
TGTGCCAGCAGTTCCCTTCTTGTACCCCAGCATTTT,CASSSLLVPQHF,NA,NA,TRBJ1-5,TRBV28
TGTGCCAGCAGCTTAGGTGGCGGCAAACTGTTTTTT,CASSLGGGKLFF,NA,NA,TRBJ1-4,TRBV7-2
TGCAGCGTTGGAGGGCGGGGCTACGAGCAGTACTTC,CSVGGRGYEQYF,NA,NA,TRBJ2-7,TRBV29-1
TGTGCCAGCAGCTCCCTGGTGGGGGAGGGCGAGCAGTACTTC,CASSSLVGEGEQYF,TRBD2,NA,TRBJ2-7,TRBV7-8
TGCAGCGTCCCAGGTAACACTGAAGCTTTCTTT,CSVPGNTEAFF,NA,NA,TRBJ1-1,TRBV29-1
TGTGCCAGCAGCCCAGGACTAGCGGCACTCCAAGAGACCCAGTACTTC,CASSPGLAALQETQYF,TRBD2,NA,TRBJ2-5,TRBV4-2
TGTGCCAGCAGCTTAGGTAGCGGTAGCACAGATACGCAGTATTTT,CASSLGSGSTDTQYF,NA,NA,TRBJ2-3,TRBV11-1
TGTGCCAGCAGTTTCCGAGGGGGCTGGACTGAAGCTTTCTTT,CASSFRGGWTEAFF,TRBD1,NA,TRBJ1-1,TRBV6-6
TGTGCCTGGAGCCCTTCGGGGGAGCAGTTCTTC,CAWSPSGEQFF,NA,once,TRBJ2-1,TRBV30
TGTGCCAGCAGCGTAACCACATCTAACTATGGCTACACCTTC,CASSVTTSNYGYTF,NA,once,TRBJ1-2,TRBV9
TGTGCCAGCAGCCCGGGACAGGGCCGATCGATCTTC,CASSPGQGRSIF,TRBD1,NA,TRBJ2-1,TRBV13
TGTGCCAGCAGTGAATACGGCGGTAGCACAGATACGCAGTATTTT,CASSEYGGSTDTQYF,NA,NA,TRBJ2-3,TRBV25-1
TGTGCCAGCAGCTTCAGAGGAAATAATTCACCCCTCCACTTT,CASSFRGNNSPLHF,NA,NA,TRBJ1-6,TRBV11-1
TGTGCCAGCAGGGGACCGGGACAGGTTTACAATGAGCAGTTCTTC,CASRGPGQVYNEQFF,TRBD1,NA,TRBJ2-1,TRBV7-9
TGTGCCAGCAGTTTTTTCGTAGGCGACAGTACCCTGAGCTCCTACAATGAGCAGTTCTTC,CASSFFVGDSTLSSYNEQFF,NA,NA,TRBJ2-1,TRBV28
TGTGCCACCAGCAGAGATAGCGGCAGCTCCTACGAGCAGTACTTC,CATSRDSGSSYEQYF,NA,NA,TRBJ2-7,TRBV15
TGTGCCAGCTCATCCGGACAGGGAAACTCTGGAAACACCATATATTTT,CASSSGQGNSGNTIYF,TRBD1,NA,TRBJ1-3,TRBV18
TGTGCCACCGACAGTTCCAATAGCAATCAGCCCCAGCATTTT,CATDSSNSNQPQHF,NA,NA,TRBJ1-5,TRBV6-6
TGTGCCAGCACTTCTGGAAACACCATATATTTT,CASTSGNTIYF,NA,NA,TRBJ1-3,TRBV28
TGTGCCAGCAGCAGCACCACAGGGCTCGGAAACACCATATATTTT,CASSSTTGLGNTIYF,NA,few,TRBJ1-3,TRBV7-9
TGTGCCAGCAGCCTCGGACTAGCGGGAGAAGTGGTCTACGAGCAGTACTTC,CASSLGLAGEVVYEQYF,TRBD2,NA,TRBJ2-7,TRBV5-4
TGTGCCAGCAGCCAAACTAGCGGGAGGGCCAGAGAGACCCAGTACTTC,CASSQTSGRARETQYF,TRBD2,NA,TRBJ2-5,TRBV7-2
TGTGCCAGCAGCTACACTAGCGGGGGGGCCTACGAGCAGTACTTC,CASSYTSGGAYEQYF,TRBD2,NA,TRBJ2-7,TRBV7-2
TGTGCCAGCAGATGGGACAGGGGTACTGAAAAACTGTTTTTT,CASRWDRGTEKLFF,TRBD1,NA,TRBJ1-4,TRBV6-1
TGTGCCAGCAGTTCCGTGGACAGGCTGGGCACTGAAGCTTTCTTT,CASSSVDRLGTEAFF,TRBD1,NA,TRBJ1-1,TRBV28
TGTGCCAGCAGCTTGGTAGACAGGAGGAACACTGAAGCTTTCTTT,CASSLVDRRNTEAFF,NA,few,TRBJ1-1,TRBV5-4
TGTGCCAGCAGACCGGGACAGGTGAATCAGCCCCAGCATTTT,CASRPGQVNQPQHF,TRBD1,NA,TRBJ1-5,TRBV27
TGTGCCAGCAGCTTACCCGGGGGGGGCGATACGCAGTATTTT,CASSLPGGGDTQYF,TRBD2,NA,TRBJ2-3,TRBV7-9
TGTGCCAGCAGCGGCCGGGACAGGGGACCCGCTGAAGCCAAAAACATTCAGTACTTC,CASSGRDRGPAEAKNIQYF,NA,NA,TRBJ2-4,TRBV21-1
TGTGCCAGCAGCCGGACAGGGACTAACTATGGCTACACCTTC,CASSRTGTNYGYTF,TRBD1,NA,TRBJ1-2,TRBV7-8
TGTGCCAGCAGCGTTACAGGGGGCGGGATGAACGAGCAGTACTTC,CASSVTGGGMNEQYF,TRBD1,NA,TRBJ2-7,TRBV28
TGTGCCAGCAGCGCCGACGGCGGGGGCACTGAAGCTTTCTTT,CASSADGGGTEAFF,NA,NA,TRBJ1-1,TRBV5-4
TGTGCCAGCAGGCGTAGAGATATTGGTGAGCAGTTCTTC,CASRRRDIGEQFF,NA,NA,TRBJ2-1,TRBV28
TGTGCCAGCAGTTTATTGGACAGAATGAACACTGAAGCTTTCTTT,CASSLLDRMNTEAFF,NA,once,TRBJ1-1,TRBV28
TGTGCCAGCAGCTCGGGGTCCGAAGCTTTCTTT,CASSSGSEAFF,NA,NA,TRBJ1-1,TRBV27
TGTGCCAGCAGTGAAGTGGCGGGGGCGCGATTAGAGACCCAGTACTTC,CASSEVAGARLETQYF,NA,once,TRBJ2-5,TRBV2
TGTGCCAGCAGACCGAGACAGGGAAGCTCCTACGAGCAGTACTTC,CASRPRQGSSYEQYF,TRBD1,NA,TRBJ2-7,TRBV28
TGTGCCAGCAGTGTGGAGGAGGCCTATGGCTACACCTTC,CASSVEEAYGYTF,NA,NA,TRBJ1-2,TRBV6-5
TGCGCCAGCAGCTGGACAGGGGCCGCGAACACCATATATTTT,CASSWTGAANTIYF,TRBD1,NA,TRBJ1-3,TRBV5-1
TGTGCCATCCAAAACCCCCTGGGGGGGCTTGAAGGCTACACCTTC,CAIQNPLGGLEGYTF,NA,NA,TRBJ1-2,TRBV2
TGTGCCAGTAAGGGCTGGACTAGCGGTTACAATGAGCAGTTCTTC,CASKGWTSGYNEQFF,TRBD2,NA,TRBJ2-1,TRBV19
TGTGCCAGCAGCTTAGGCAGGGCGACTGGCTACACCTTC,CASSLGRATGYTF,NA,NA,TRBJ1-2,TRBV11-2
TGTGCCAGCAGCTTATTGGGGGCAAGGGTTTTCAGGCAGCCCCAGCATTTT,CASSLLGARVFRQPQHF,NA,once,TRBJ1-5,TRBV7-8
TGTGCCAGCTACGATAGGGGTGAAGCTTTCTTT,CASYDRGEAFF,NA,NA,TRBJ1-1,TRBV27
TGTGCCAGCAGGAGGGAGGGCATCACAGATACGCAGTATTTT,CASRREGITDTQYF,TRBD2,NA,TRBJ2-3,TRBV2
TGTGCCAGCAGTTACATCCGGGGCGGGGCTGGGCGTGAGCAGTACTTC,CASSYIRGGAGREQYF,NA,NA,TRBJ2-7,TRBV6-5
TGTGCCAGCAGCTTAAGCGGGTACAATGAGCAGTTCTTC,CASSLSGYNEQFF,NA,NA,TRBJ2-1,TRBV7-9
TGTGCCAGCAGCGTAAGCCAGACAGCTTACAATGAGCAGTTCTTC,CASSVSQTAYNEQFF,NA,few,TRBJ2-1,TRBV9
TGTGCCACCCGTACAGGGGGCCGCGTTCAAGCTTTCTTT,CATRTGGRVQAFF,TRBD1,NA,TRBJ1-1,TRBV27